This record looks at one T cell receptor (beta chain) sequence and its context. The V gene's germline CDR1 is SGHVS and CDR2 FQNEAQ. The V gene lost 0 bases and the J gene lost 0 bases, with 6 bases spanning the gap. The CDR3 has 14 residues. The sample comes from a study of blood T cell repertoires in COVID-19. Study details: Researchers got acute and convalescent COVID-19 samples from the United States, Italy and Spain.

This table comes from immunoSEQ multiplex PCR, and its TCRdb copy is limited to in-frame clones, with some not included. The table records about 60,000 clones, roughly four fifths of them present only once. The clonotype was recovered from a human donor in a cohort sampled during active COVID-19. This chain uses TRBV7-8 with TRBJ2-7, with D uncertain. Sequencing was carried out using peripheral blood. CDR3 sequence: CASSLASYSYEQYF. Written as DNA, the CDR3 is TGTGCCAGCAGCTTAGCCAGTTACTCCTACGAGCAGTACTTC.